This T cell receptor (beta chain) is drawn from a study of radiation and T cells in renal cell carcinoma (TCRdb year 2020). Study-wide context: Samples came from a clinical trial, in which primary renal cell carcinomas received 15 Gy stereotactic body radiation therapy followed by nephrectomy 4 weeks later. Across all 50 or so samples, around 4,000,000 unique CDR3 nucleotide sequences, encoding 2.5 million to 3 million unique CDR3 amino acid sequences, were identified. In total, about 53 samples, comprising 26 tumors and roughly 27 peripheral blood samples, were subjected to TCR beta sequencing. The full study reports these points: Effects of radiation dose or scheduling on the TCR repertoire could not be addressed with the single-armed trial design. Changes in the blood repertoire were not tracked past 4 weeks after treatment. An increase in top tumor clonotypes in blood was observed from baseline to 2 weeks post-radiation, followed by contraction by 4 weeks, which was taken to suggest transient expansion of tumor-resident clones. Because no pretreatment tumor biopsies were available, whether clonotypes were present in the tumor at baseline could not be determined.

The CDR3 spans 15 residues, from the cysteine through the phenylalanine. Only the CDR3 portion is preserved as DNA: 45 bases, with reading frame beginning at the first base. According to the germline V gene (reference sequence), CDR1 reads SSHAT and CDR2 reads FNYEAQ. Comments on this clone: This receptor's antigen is unknown. At one of its ends the junction is not consistent with the germline gene, which may arise from a read error.

TCR beta libraries were generated from genomic DNA with the immunoSEQ kit, following the manufacturer's recommendations. For library preparation, a first multiplex PCR was performed with proprietary primers, followed by a second PCR in which unique barcodes were added, and bead cleanups were performed after each round. A positive control reaction and a negative control reaction, both provided in the kit, were run with every batch of samples. The final libraries were assessed on an Agilent 4200 TapeStation D1000 ScreenTape, pooled by volume, and quantified by qPCR. An Illumina NextSeq500 fitted with a MidOutput 150-cycle cartridge performed the sequencing, running 156 Read1 cycles and 15 Index1 cycles with the kit's custom primers. The pooled library was loaded at 0.95 to 1 pM, with a roughly 18% PhiX control spiked in. Regarding the original processing steps: Vendor-processed data were analyzed in R, with a clonotype defined as all T cells sharing the same CDR3 nucleotide sequence. For clone abundance analyses, frequencies were normalized to the 10,000 most abundant clones per sample. Public T cell clones, which averaged fewer than five per sample, were removed prior to analysis. Tumor-enriched and baseline blood-enriched clonotypes were defined by at least a 32-fold difference in abundance between compartments. Clonotypes expanded or contracted between blood time points were identified with a beta-binomial differential abundance model. The Baroni-Urbani and Buser coefficient was used to measure tumor-blood repertoire similarity, and groups were compared with two-tailed Wilcoxon tests in R. The clones in this table, taken by TCRdb from immuneACCESS, are in-frame only. Not every clone is retained; where verified, under half of the shortfall comes from an unresolved V gene, and the cause of the rest is unknown. V and J calls and clone size are those listed in that table; D and trimming were worked out from the DNA. For this sample there are approximately 90,000 clones; 80% to 90% appear just once. The top ten clones comprise 6% to 9% of the sample.

The sample's time point label, in plain terms: baseline pretreatment blood. What the treatment or condition label conveys for this sample: 15 Gy SBRT to primary tumor, nephrectomy 4 weeks later. To follow tumor-enriched clonotypes, serial peripheral blood was collected from radiation-treated patients at baseline and at 2 weeks and 4 weeks after SBRT. Every patient had renal cell carcinoma of clear cell pathology. Genomic DNA for TCR sequencing was prepared using the QIAamp DNA Blood Mini Kit (Qiagen). The analyses included just those samples that passed every quality control check. The starting material was blood, obtained from a patient whose treatment included radiotherapy and nephrectomy. The sequence came from a man aged 50 to 60 with renal cell carcinoma. The sequence is built from TRBV7-7 and TRBJ2-1, and 11 junctional nucleotides match TRBD2. The CDR3 loop reads CASSFGTSGYNEQFF. The base sequence is TGTGCTAGCAGCTTTGGGACTAGCGGATACAATGAGCAGTTCTTC.